Following are 20 T cell receptor beta chains from one sample sequenced in a study of cytomegalovirus exposure and HLA in healthy donors. Libraries were prepared by immunoSEQ multiplex PCR; TCRdb keeps only in-frame clonotypes and omits some of them. The sample lists fewer than 200,000 clones; approximately 86% were seen once. Sequenced material: PBMCs. The receptors stem from a woman in her late teens or twenties in good health and CMV-seronegative.

The chain uses TRBV12-5 and TRBJ2-4; the match to TRBD2 covers 15 bases. This CDR3 has 21 residues. J lost 0 bases, V lost 4 bases, and 13 bases had no gene match. The germline V gene encodes CDR1 LGHNT and CDR2 FRNRAP. CDR3 sequence (DNA): TGTGCTAGTGGTTCCCGGACTAGCGGGAGGGCCCGTATTCTAGCCAAAAACATTCAGTACTTC. Translation: CASGSRTSGRARILAKNIQYF.

The chain has TRBV5-6 and TRBJ1-5, with 7 bases that match TRBD1. Germline CDR1 reads SGHDT; CDR2 reads YYEEEE. The CDR3 spans 16 residues. Trimming at V came to 4 bases and at J to 7 bases, leaving 14 bases not matched to a gene. CDR3 region: CASSPNAGGEGQPQHF. The CDR3 nucleotides are TGTGCCAGCAGCCCTAATGCAGGGGGAGAAGGGCAGCCCCAGCATTTT.

The chain has TRBV5-6 and TRBJ1-2, with a weak D call TRBD1 (5 bases). The CDR3 totals 13 residues. V dropped 3 bases and J dropped 8 bases, with 14 bases sitting between them. Germline V CDR1 and CDR2: SGHDT, YYEEEE. The chain's CDR3 is CASSSAGLVGYTF. In DNA, the CDR3 is TGTGCCAGCAGCTCCGCAGGGCTTGTAGGCTACACCTTC.

The chain links TRBV7-8 to TRBJ2-7; no reliable D call. Trimming removed 3 bases from V and 3 bases from J, with 9 bases in between. This CDR3 comprises 13 residues. CDR1 is SGHVS and CDR2 is FQNEAQ in the germline V gene. The CDR3 reads CASSFSRYYEQYF. The CDR3 DNA follows: TGTGCCAGCAGCTTCAGCAGGTACTACGAGCAGTACTTC.

V is TRBV2 and J is TRBJ2-2; 11 positions agree with TRBD2. Trimming took 7 bases from V and 4 from J; bases not matched to a gene: 11. The germline V gene has CDR1 SNHLY and CDR2 FYNNEI. The CDR3 extends over 17 amino acids. The CDR3 here is CASTTGLAGSGTGELFF. In nucleotides, the CDR3 is TGTGCCAGCACCACAGGACTAGCGGGCTCTGGCACCGGGGAGCTGTTTTTT.

To note about this clone: At one end the junction does not follow the germline gene, possibly because of a read error. The chain has TRBV7-9 and TRBJ1-1, with D unresolved. The CDR3 loop spans 11 amino acids. Germline values: CDR1 SEHNR, CDR2 FQNEAQ (reference sequence). The CDR3 nucleotides are TGTGCCACCAGCCCAGGCGCTGAAGCTTTCTTT. Translating it yields CATSPGAEAFF.

The chain uses TRBV10-3 and TRBJ1-1, with TRBD1 as a possible D gene (6 bases). Germline CDR1 ENHRY, CDR2 SYGVKD. V gave up 2 bases and J gave up 0 bases, with 13 bases separating them. The CDR3 spans 16 residues. This CDR3 reads CAISEPGQTMNTEAFF. The DNA of the CDR3 is TGTGCCATCAGTGAGCCTGGACAGACCATGAACACTGAAGCTTTCTTT.

The chain carries TRBV9 and TRBJ2-3, with TRBD2 matching over 11 bases. The CDR3 is 18 amino acids. In germline, CDR1 is SGDLS, CDR2 YYNGEE. The V and J ends lost 0 bases and 2 bases, in that order; junction bases with no gene match: 8. CDR3 sequence (DNA): TGTGCCAGCAGCGTAGAAGCTAGCGGGGGGCTTTTCACAGATACGCAGTATTTT. Amino acids: CASSVEASGGLFTDTQYF.

The V call is TRBV5-1, the J call TRBJ1-2, with 7 bases identical to TRBD1. CDR3 size: 14 residues. The J segment lost 4 bases and the V segment lost 0 bases, leaving 3 bases of the junction unmatched. CDR1 is SGHRS, CDR2 YFSETQ, per germline. The CDR3 region is CASSLEGALYGYTF. The CDR3 DNA follows: TGCGCCAGCAGCTTGGAGGGGGCGCTCTATGGCTACACCTTC. Full variable domain (outside the CDR3, taken from reference TRBV5-1 and TRBJ1-2): KAGVTQTPRYLIKTRGQQVTLSCSPISGHRSVSWYQQTPGQGLQFLFEYFSETQRNKGNFPGRFSGRQFSNSRSEMNVSTLELGDSALYLCASSLEGALYGYTFGSGTRLTVV.

The chain recombines TRBV6-5 with TRBJ1-2; 9 nucleotides line up with TRBD1. V lost 2 bases, J lost 8 bases, and 12 bases stayed unmatched. The CDR3 is made up of 16 amino acids. Germline CDR1 reads MNHEY; CDR2 reads SVGAGI. CDR3 amino acids: CASSYNPTGTGTGYTF. CDR3 nucleotides: TGTGCCAGCAGTTACAATCCGACCGGGACAGGGACCGGCTACACCTTC.

V usage is TRBV5-1 and J usage is TRBJ2-1; possible D gene TRBD1, 5 bases. Deletions cut 4 bases from V and 5 bases from J, with 16 bases between. CDR1 is SGHRS and CDR2 is YFSETQ in the germline V gene. This CDR3 contains 15 residues. The CDR3 loop reads CASSLEGVAHNEQFF. CDR3 bases: TGCGCCAGCAGCCTGGAAGGGGTCGCTCACAATGAGCAGTTCTTC. Full variable domain (missing parts from reference TRBV5-1 and TRBJ2-1): KAGVTQTPRYLIKTRGQQVTLSCSPISGHRSVSWYQQTPGQGLQFLFEYFSETQRNKGNFPGRFSGRQFSNSRSEMNVSTLELGDSALYLCASSLEGVAHNEQFFGPGTRLTVL.

The chain couples TRBV5-4 to TRBJ2-5; TRBD1 matches 10 bases. The length of the CDR3 is 14 residues. The V gene's germline CDR1 is SGHNT and CDR2 YYREEE (reference sequence). V dropped 1 base and J dropped 5; count of bases not matched to a gene: 2. CDR3 sequence reads: CASSLKGQGETQYF. DNA for the CDR3: TGTGCCAGCAGCTTGAAGGGACAGGGGGAGACCCAGTACTTC. Looking up the rest from reference TRBV5-4 and TRBJ2-5 gives the full variable domain: ETGVTQSPTHLIKTRGQQVTLRCSSQSGHNTVSWYQQALGQGPQFIFQYYREEENGRGNFPPRFSGLQFPNYSSELNVNALELDDSALYLCASSLKGQGETQYFGPGTRLLVL.

The chain joins TRBV12-5 to TRBJ1-5; the match to TRBD1 covers 9 bases. CDR3 length equals 16 residues. Trimming cost V 3 bases and J 3 bases; bases outside gene matches: 6. Germline CDR1 and CDR2: LGHNT and FRNRAP. CDR3 DNA: TGTGCTAGTGGTTTAATTGGGACAGGGTCCAATCAGCCCCAGCATTTT. Translated: CASGLIGTGSNQPQHF.

This clone showed up just once. V usage is TRBV5-1 and J usage is TRBJ2-5; D not resolved. With 0 bases removed from V and 5 bases from J, the gap between germline ends came to 8 bases. This CDR3 comprises 13 residues. Germline lookup yields CDR1 SGHRS and CDR2 YFSETQ. The DNA of the CDR3 is TGCGCCAGCAGCTTGGGAGTGGGCGAGACCCAGTACTTC. Encoded protein: CASSLGVGETQYF.

CDR3 nucleotide sequence: TGTGCCAGCAGTTTTCTGCGGGCCGGGGAGCTGTTTTTT. It encodes CASSFLRAGELFF. The chain employs TRBV27 and TRBJ2-2; the D gene is possibly TRBD2 (5 bases). Trimming left V 3 bases short and J 6 bases short, with 8 bases between. Germline values: CDR1 MNHEY, CDR2 SMNVEV (reference sequence). CDR3 length equals 13 residues.

The V and J genes are TRBV29-1 and TRBJ2-7, with TRBD2 identical over 7 bases. This CDR3 comprises 13 residues. Unmatched junction bases numbered 6, after V lost 6 bases and J lost 1 base. CDR1 is SQVTM and CDR2 is ANQGSEA in the germline V gene. The CDR3 is CSVRLAPSYEQYF. CDR3 nucleotide sequence: TGCAGCGTGCGACTAGCTCCTTCCTACGAGCAGTACTTC.

CDR3 sequence: CASSLSGKNEQFF. CDR3 nucleotide sequence: TGTGCCAGCAGTTTATCCGGGAAGAATGAGCAGTTCTTC. V and J are TRBV27 and TRBJ2-1, with a weak D call TRBD2 (5 bases). This CDR3 spans 13 amino acids. Germline V lookup: CDR1 MNHEY, CDR2 SMNVEV (reference sequence). Between the trimmed V and J ends, which lost 0 bases and 7 bases, there was a span of 7 bases.

The chain recombines TRBV5-4 with TRBJ1-5; 7 nucleotides match TRBD1. The V gene end was trimmed by 4 bases and the J gene end by 7 bases; junction bases not matched to a gene: 5. This CDR3 is 13 amino acids long. Germline V gives CDR1 SGHNT, CDR2 YYREEE (reference sequence). CDR3 nucleotides: TGTGCCAGCAGCGCCGACAGGGACCAGCCCCAGCATTTT. Protein product: CASSADRDQPQHF.

In its sample, this clone was seen once. The rearrangement joins TRBV27 to TRBJ2-1, with 11 bases aligning to TRBD2. CDR3 length equals 15 residues. Germline assignment: CDR1 MNHEY and CDR2 SMNVEV (reference sequence). V lost 2 bases, J lost 6 bases, and 3 bases stayed unmatched. The chain's CDR3 is CASSLLSGGANEQFF. CDR3 bases: TGTGCCAGCAGTTTACTTAGCGGGGGGGCCAATGAGCAGTTCTTC.

The table lists this clone with a few counts. V is TRBV15 and J is TRBJ1-6; 9 nucleotides match TRBD1. From germline, CDR1 is LNHNV and CDR2 YYDKDF (reference sequence). V dropped 5 bases and J dropped 9; count of bases not matched to a gene: 5. The CDR3 runs 14 residues. This CDR3 is CATSDRGSGSPLHF. CDR3 sequence (DNA): TGTGCCACCAGCGACAGGGGGAGCGGTTCACCCCTCCACTTT. Supplemented by reference TRBV15 and TRBJ1-6, the full variable domain reads DAMVIQNPRYQVTQFGKPVTLSCSQTLNHNVMYWYQQKSSQAPKLLFHYYDKDFNNEADTPDNFQSRRPNTSFCFLDIRSPGLGDTAMYLCATSDRGSGSPLHFGNGTRLTVT.